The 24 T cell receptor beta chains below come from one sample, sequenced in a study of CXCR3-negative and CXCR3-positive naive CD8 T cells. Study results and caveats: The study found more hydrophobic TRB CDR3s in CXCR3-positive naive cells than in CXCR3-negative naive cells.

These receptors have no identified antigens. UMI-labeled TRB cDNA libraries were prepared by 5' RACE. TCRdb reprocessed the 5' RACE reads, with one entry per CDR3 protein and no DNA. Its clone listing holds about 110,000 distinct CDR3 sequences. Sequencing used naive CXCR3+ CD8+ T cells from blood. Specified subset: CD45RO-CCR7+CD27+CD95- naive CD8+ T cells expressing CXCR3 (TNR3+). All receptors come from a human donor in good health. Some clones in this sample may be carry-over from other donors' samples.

CDR3 loop: CASSQGLAGGSYNEQFF. V is TRBV4-1 and J is TRBJ2-1; TCRdb names TRBD2, which stays unverified in the absence of DNA. The CDR3 has 17 amino acids. CDR1 is MGHRA and CDR2 is YSYEKL in the germline V gene.

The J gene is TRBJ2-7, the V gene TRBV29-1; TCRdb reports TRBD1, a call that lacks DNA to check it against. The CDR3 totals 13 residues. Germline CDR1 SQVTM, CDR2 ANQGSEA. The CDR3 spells CSVEPPGAGEQYF.

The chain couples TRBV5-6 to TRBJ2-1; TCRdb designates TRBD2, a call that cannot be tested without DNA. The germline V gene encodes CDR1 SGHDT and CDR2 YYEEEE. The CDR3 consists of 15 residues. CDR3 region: CASSLAGSAGDEQFF.

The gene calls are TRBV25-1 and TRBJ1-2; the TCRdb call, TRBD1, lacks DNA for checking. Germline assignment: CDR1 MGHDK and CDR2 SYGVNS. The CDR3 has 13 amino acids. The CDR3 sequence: CASSVAGTYGYTF.

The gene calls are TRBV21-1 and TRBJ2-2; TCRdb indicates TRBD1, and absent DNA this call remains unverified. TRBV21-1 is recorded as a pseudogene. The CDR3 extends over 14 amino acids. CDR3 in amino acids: CARQAQAGTGELFF.

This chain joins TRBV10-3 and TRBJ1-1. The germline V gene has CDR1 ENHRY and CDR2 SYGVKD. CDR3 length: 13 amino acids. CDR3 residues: CAISESGGTEAFF.

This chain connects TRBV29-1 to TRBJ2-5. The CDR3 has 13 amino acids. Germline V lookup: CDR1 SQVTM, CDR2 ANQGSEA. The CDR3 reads CSVVPTLQETQYF. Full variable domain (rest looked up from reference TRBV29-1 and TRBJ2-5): SAVISQKPSRDICQRGTSLTIQCQVDSQVTMMFWYRQQPGQSLTLIATANQGSEATYESGFVIDKFPISRPNLTFSTLTVSNMSPEDSSIYLCSVVPTLQETQYFGPGTRLLVL.

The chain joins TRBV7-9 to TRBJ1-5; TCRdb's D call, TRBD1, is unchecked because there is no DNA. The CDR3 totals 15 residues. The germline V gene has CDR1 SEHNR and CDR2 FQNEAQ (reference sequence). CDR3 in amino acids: CASSGDGDSNQPQHF.

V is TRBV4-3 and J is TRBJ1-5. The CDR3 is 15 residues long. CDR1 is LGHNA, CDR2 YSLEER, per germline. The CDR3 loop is CASSQDGYSNQPQHF.

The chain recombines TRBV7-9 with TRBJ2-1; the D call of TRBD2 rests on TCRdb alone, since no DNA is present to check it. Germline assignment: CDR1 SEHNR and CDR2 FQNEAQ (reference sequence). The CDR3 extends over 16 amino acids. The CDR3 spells CASSTRLAENFDEQFF.

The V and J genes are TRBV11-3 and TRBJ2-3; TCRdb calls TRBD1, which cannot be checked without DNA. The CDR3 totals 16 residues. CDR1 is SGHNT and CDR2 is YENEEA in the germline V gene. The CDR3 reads CASSPMGDGGTDTQYF.

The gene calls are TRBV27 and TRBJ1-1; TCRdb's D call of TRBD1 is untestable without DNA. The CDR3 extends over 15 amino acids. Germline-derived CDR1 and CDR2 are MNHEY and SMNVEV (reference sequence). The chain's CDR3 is CPSSPNGQGATEAFF.

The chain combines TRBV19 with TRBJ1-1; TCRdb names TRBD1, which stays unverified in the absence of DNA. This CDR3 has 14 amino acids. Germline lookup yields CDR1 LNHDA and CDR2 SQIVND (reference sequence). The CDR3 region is CAVDRSPLNTEAFF.

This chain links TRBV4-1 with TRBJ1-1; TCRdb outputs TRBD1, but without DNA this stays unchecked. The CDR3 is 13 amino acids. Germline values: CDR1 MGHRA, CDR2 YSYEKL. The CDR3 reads CASSTALNTEAFF.

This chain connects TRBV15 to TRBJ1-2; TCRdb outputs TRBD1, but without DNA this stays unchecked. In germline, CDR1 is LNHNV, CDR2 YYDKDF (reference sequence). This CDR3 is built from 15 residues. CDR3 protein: CATNDFGGHHYGYTF.

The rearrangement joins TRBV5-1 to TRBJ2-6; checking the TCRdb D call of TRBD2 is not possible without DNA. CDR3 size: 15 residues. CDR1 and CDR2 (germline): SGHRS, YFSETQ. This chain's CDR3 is CASRDWISGANVLTF.

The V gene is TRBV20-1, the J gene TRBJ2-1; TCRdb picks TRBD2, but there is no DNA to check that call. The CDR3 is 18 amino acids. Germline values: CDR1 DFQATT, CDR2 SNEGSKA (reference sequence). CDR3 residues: CSASSLAGGPDRYNEQFF.

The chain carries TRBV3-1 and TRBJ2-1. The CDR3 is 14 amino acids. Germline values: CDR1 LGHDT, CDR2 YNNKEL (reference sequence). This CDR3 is CASSQSGGLNEQFF.

The CDR3 here is CASSTRVGETQYF. The chain employs TRBV27 and TRBJ2-5. Germline V gene lookup returns CDR1 MNHEY and CDR2 SMNVEV (reference sequence). The CDR3 loop spans 13 amino acids.

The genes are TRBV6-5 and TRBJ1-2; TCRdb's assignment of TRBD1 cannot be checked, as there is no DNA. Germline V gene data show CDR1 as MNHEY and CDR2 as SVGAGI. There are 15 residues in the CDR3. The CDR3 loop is CASSSKSGTLIGYTF.

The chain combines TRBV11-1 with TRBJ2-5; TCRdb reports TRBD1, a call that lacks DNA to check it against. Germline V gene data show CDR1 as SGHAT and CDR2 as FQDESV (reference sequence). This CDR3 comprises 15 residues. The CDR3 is CASSPLSSNQETQYF.

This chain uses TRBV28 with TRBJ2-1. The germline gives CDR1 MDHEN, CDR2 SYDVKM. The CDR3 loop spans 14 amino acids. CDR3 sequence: CASSFLSVLNEQFF. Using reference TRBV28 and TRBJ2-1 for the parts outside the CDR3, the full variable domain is DVKVTQSSRYLVKRTGEKVFLECVQDMDHENMFWYRQDPGLGLRLIYFSYDVKMKEKGDIPEGYSVSREKKERFSLILESASTNQTSMYLCASSFLSVLNEQFFGPGTRLTVL.

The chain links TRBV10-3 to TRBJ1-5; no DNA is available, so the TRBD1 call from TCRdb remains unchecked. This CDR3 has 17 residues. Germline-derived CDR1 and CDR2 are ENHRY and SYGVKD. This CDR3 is CAISETWTASGNQPQHF.

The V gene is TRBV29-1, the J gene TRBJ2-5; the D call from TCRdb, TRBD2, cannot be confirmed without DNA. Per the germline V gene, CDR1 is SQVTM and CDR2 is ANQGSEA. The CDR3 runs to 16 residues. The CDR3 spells CSVEFRESALQETQYF.